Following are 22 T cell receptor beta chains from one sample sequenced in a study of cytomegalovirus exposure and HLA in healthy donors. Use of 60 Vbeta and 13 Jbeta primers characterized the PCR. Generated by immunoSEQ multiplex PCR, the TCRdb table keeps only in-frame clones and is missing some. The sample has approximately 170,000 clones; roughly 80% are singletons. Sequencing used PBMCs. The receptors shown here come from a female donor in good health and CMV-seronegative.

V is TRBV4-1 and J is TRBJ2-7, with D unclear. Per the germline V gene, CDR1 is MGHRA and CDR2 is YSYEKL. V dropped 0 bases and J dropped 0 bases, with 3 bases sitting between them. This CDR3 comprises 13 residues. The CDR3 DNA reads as TGCGCCAGCAGCCAAGACTTCTCCTACGAGCAGTACTTC. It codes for CASSQDFSYEQYF.

DNA for the CDR3: TGCAGCGTTGAGAGGCAGCCTCCGAGGAACTATGGCTACACCTTC. Translation: CSVERQPPRNYGYTF. The gene calls are TRBV29-1 and TRBJ1-2; D not resolved. Per germline, CDR1 SQVTM and CDR2 ANQGSEA. The CDR3 length is 15 residues. Trimming removed 3 bases at V and 2 bases at J, with 16 bases between.

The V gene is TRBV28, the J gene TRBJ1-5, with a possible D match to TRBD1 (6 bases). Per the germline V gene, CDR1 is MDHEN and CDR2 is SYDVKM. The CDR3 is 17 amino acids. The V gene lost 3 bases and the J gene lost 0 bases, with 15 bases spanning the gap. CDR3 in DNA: TGTGCCAGCAGTTTTCCGGCAGGGGACCGTAGCAATCAGCCCCAGCATTTT. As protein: CASSFPAGDRSNQPQHF.

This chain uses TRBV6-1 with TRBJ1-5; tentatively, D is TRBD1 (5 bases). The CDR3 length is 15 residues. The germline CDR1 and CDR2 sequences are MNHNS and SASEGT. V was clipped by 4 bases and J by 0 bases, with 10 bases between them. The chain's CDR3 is CASSVQGYSNQPQHF. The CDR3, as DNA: TGTGCCAGCAGTGTGCAGGGTTATAGCAATCAGCCCCAGCATTTT.

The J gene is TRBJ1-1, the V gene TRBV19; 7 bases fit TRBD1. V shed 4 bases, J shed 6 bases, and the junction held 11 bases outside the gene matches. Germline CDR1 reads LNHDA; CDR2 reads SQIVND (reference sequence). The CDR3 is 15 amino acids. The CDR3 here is CASSKDLQGGPEAFF. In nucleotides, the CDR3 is TGTGCCAGTAGTAAGGATCTCCAGGGGGGTCCTGAAGCTTTCTTT.

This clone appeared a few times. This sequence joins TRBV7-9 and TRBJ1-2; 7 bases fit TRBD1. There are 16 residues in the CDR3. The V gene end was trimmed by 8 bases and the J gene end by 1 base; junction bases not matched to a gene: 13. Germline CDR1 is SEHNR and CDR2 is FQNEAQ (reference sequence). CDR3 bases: TGTGCCAGCGGACCAGAATTGCGGGACAGTAACTATGGCTACACCTTC. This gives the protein CASGPELRDSNYGYTF.

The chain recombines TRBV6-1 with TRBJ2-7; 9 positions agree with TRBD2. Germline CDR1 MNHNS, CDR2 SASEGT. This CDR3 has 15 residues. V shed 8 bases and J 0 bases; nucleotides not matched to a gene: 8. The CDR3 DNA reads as TGTGCCAGCTGTGCTAGCGGGGCCCCCTCCTACGAGCAGTACTTC. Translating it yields CASCASGAPSYEQYF.

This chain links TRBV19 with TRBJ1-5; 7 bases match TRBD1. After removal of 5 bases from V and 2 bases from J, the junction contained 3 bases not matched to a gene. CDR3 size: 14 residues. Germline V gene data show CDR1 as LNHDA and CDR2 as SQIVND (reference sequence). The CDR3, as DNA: TGTGCCAGTAGTGACAGGGATGGCAATCAGCCCCAGCATTTT. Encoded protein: CASSDRDGNQPQHF.

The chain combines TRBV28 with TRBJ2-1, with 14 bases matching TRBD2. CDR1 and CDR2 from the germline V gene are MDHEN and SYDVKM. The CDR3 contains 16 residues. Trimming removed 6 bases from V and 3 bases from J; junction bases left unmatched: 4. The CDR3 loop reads CASRGLAGAFYNEQFF. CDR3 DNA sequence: TGTGCCAGCAGGGGACTAGCGGGAGCCTTCTACAATGAGCAGTTCTTC.

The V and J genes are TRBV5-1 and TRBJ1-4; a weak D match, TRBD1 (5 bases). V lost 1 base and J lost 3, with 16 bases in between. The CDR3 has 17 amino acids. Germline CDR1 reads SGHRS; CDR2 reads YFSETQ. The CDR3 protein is CASSLPGLGKANEKLFF. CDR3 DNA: TGCGCCAGCAGCTTGCCGGGACTCGGGAAGGCTAATGAAAAACTGTTTTTT.

CDR3 protein: CASSIGVRDEKLFF. CDR3 sequence (DNA): TGTGCCAGTAGTATCGGGGTACGGGATGAAAAACTGTTTTTT. The V and J genes are TRBV19 and TRBJ1-4; D remains unclear. Trimming cost V 3 bases and J 6 bases, with 11 bases left between them. Germline V gives CDR1 LNHDA, CDR2 SQIVND (reference sequence). The CDR3 spans 14 residues.

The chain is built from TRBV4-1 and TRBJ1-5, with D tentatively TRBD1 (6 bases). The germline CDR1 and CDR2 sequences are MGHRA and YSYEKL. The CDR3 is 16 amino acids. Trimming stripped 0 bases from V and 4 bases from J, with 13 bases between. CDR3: CASSQEPWQGNQPQHF. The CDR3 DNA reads TGCGCCAGCAGCCAAGAGCCGTGGCAGGGGAATCAGCCCCAGCATTTT.

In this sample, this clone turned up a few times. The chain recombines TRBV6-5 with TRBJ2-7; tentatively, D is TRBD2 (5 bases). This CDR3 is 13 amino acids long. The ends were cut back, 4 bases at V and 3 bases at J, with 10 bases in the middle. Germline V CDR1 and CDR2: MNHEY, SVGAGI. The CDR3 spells CASSFTRFYEQYF. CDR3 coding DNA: TGTGCCAGCAGTTTCACTAGGTTCTACGAGCAGTACTTC.

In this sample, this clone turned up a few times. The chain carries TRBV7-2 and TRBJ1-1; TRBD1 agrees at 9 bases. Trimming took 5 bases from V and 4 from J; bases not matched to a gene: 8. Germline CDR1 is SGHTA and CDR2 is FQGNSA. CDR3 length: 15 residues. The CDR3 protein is CASSPPTGGATEAFF. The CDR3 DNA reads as TGTGCCAGCAGCCCCCCGACAGGGGGAGCCACTGAAGCTTTCTTT.

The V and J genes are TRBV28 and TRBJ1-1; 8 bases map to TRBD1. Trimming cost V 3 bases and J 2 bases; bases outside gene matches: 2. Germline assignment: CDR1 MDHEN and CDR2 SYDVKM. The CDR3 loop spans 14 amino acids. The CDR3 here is CASSFQGANTEAFF. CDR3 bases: TGTGCCAGCAGTTTCCAGGGGGCTAACACTGAAGCTTTCTTT. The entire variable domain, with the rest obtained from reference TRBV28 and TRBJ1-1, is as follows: DVKVTQSSRYLVKRTGEKVFLECVQDMDHENMFWYRQDPGLGLRLIYFSYDVKMKEKGDIPEGYSVSREKKERFSLILESASTNQTSMYLCASSFQGANTEAFFGQGTRLTVV.

The CDR3 sequence: CASSQPGQAMNTEAFF. The CDR3 DNA sequence: TGTGCCAGTAGTCAACCGGGACAGGCAATGAACACTGAAGCTTTCTTT. This rearrangement joins TRBV19 to TRBJ1-1; 8 positions agree with TRBD1. The germline V gene encodes CDR1 LNHDA and CDR2 SQIVND (reference sequence). V lost 5 bases, J lost 0 bases, and 8 bases stayed unmatched. The CDR3 is 16 amino acids.

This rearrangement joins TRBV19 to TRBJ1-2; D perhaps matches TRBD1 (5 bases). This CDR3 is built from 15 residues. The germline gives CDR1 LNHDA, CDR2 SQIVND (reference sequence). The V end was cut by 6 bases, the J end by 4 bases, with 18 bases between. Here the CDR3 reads CASRAGLRAGYGYTF. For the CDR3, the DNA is TGTGCCAGTAGAGCGGGACTCCGAGCGGGCTATGGCTACACCTTC.

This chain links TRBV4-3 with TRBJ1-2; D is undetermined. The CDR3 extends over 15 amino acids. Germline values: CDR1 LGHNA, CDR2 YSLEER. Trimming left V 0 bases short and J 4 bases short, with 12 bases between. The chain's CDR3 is CASSQDRGDLYGYTF. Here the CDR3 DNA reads TGCGCCAGCAGCCAAGACCGCGGGGATCTCTATGGCTACACCTTC.

The CDR3 here is CASSPRPDTTYEQYF. CDR3 bases: TGTGCCAGCAGCCCTAGACCGGACACCACCTACGAGCAGTACTTC. This sequence joins TRBV13 and TRBJ2-7, with a possible D match to TRBD1 (5 bases). Germline V CDR1 and CDR2: PRHDT, FYEKMQ (reference sequence). CDR3 length: 15 amino acids. V dropped 5 bases and J dropped 2 bases, with 16 bases sitting between them.

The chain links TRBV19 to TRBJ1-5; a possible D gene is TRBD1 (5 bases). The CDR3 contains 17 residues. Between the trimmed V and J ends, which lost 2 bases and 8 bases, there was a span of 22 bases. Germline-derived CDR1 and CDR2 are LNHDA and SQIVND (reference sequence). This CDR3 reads CASSINGAGTGQEPQHF. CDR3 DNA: TGTGCCAGTAGTATAAATGGGGCAGGTACTGGTCAGGAGCCCCAGCATTTT.

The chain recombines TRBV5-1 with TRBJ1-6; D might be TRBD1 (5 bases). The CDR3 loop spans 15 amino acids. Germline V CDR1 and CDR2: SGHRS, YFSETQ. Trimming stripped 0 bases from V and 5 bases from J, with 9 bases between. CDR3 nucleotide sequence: TGCGCCAGCAGCTTGGAGGGGATCAATAATTCACCCCTCCACTTT. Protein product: CASSLEGINNSPLHF.

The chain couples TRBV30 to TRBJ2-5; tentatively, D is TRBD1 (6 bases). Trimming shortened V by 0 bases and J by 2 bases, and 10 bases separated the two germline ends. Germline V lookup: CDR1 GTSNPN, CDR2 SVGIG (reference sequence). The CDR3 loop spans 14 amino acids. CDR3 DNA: TGTGCCTGGAGTGTACAGGGCGGTCAAGAGACCCAGTACTTC. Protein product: CAWSVQGGQETQYF.